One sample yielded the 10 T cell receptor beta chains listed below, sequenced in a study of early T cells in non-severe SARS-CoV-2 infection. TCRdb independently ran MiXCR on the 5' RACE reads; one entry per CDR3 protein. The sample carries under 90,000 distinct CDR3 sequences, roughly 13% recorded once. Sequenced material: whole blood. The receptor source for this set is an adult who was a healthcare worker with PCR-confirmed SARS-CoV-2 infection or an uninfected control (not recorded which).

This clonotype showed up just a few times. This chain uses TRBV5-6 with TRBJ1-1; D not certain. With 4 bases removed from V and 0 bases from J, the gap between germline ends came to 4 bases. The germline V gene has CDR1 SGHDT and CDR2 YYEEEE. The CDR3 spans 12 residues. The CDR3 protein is CASSTMNTEAFF. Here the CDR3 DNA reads TGTGCCAGCAGCACGATGAACACTGAAGCTTTCTTT.

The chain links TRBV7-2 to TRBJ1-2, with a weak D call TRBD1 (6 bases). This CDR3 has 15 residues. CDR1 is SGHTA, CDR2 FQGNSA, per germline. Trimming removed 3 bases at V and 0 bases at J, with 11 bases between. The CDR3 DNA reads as TGTGCCAGCAGCTTCTACAGGGTAGCTAACTATGGCTACACCTTC. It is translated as CASSFYRVANYGYTF.

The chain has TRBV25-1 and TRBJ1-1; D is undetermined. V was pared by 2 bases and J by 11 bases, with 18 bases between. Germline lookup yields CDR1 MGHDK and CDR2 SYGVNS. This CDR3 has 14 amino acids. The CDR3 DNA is TGTGCCAGCAGTGAACCTGGCACAGTCAGGAGTGCTTTCTTT. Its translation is CASSEPGTVRSAFF.

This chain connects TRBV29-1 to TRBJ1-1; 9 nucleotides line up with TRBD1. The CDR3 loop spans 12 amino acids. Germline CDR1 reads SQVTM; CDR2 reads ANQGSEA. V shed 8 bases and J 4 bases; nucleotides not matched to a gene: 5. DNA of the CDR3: TGCAGCACCGGACAGGGGATCACTGAAGCTTTCTTT. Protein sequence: CSTGQGITEAFF.

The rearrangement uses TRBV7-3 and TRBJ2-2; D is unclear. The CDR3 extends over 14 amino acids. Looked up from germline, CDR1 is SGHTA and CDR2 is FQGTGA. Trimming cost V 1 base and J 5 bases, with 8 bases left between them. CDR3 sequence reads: CASSLSPETGELFF. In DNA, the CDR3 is TGTGCCAGCAGCTTAAGCCCGGAGACCGGGGAGCTGTTTTTT.

The CDR3 region has the DNA TGTGCCAGCAGCTTGGTTAGCGGGGGGGCTGCCGAGACCCAGTACTTC. Translation: CASSLVSGGAAETQYF. The chain joins TRBV7-7 to TRBJ2-5; TRBD2 matches at 11 bases. Germline CDR1 is SSHAT and CDR2 is FNYEAQ (reference sequence). Trimming cost V 3 bases and J 5 bases; bases outside gene matches: 8. This CDR3 is 16 amino acids long.

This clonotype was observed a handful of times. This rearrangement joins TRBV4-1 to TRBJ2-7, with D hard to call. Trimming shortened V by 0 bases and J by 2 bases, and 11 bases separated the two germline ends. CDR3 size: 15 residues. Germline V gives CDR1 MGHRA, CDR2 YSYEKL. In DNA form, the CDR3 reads TGCGCCAGCAGCCAAGATAAGAGCAGGACCTACGAGCAGTACTTC. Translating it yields CASSQDKSRTYEQYF.

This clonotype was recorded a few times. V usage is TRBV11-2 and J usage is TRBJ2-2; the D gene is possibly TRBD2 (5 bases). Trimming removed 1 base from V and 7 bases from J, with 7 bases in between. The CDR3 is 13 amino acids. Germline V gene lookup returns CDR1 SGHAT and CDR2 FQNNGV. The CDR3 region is CASSLAGSGELFF. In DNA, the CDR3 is TGTGCCAGCAGCTTAGCGGGGAGCGGGGAGCTGTTTTTT.

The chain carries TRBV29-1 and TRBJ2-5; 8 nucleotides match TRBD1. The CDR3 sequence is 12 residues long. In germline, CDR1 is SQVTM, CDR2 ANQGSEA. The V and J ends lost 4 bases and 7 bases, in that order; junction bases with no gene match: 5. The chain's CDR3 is CSVVLQGVTQYF. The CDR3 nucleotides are TGCAGCGTTGTATTACAGGGGGTGACCCAGTACTTC.

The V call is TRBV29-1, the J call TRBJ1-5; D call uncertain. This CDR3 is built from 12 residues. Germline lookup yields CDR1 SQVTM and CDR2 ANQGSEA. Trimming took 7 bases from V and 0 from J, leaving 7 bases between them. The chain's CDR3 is CSARDSNQPQHF. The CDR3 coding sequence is TGCAGCGCCCGCGATAGCAATCAGCCCCAGCATTTT.